The T cell receptor (beta chain) described here comes from a study of T cell responses to AZD1222 COVID-19 vaccine. Study results and limitations: Donors were chiefly white British, with a greater number of females, and clonal diversity was perhaps underestimated. After two AZD1222 doses, spike-specific TCR breadth and depth rose versus day 0. Among spike-specific TCRs, nearly half reportedly target unmutated variant regions.

Generated by immunoSEQ multiplex PCR, the TCRdb table keeps only in-frame clones and is missing some. There are fewer than 150,000 clones in the sample; 80% to 90% occur only once, and approximately 8.8% lies in the top ten. Germline V gene data show CDR1 as WSHSY and CDR2 as SAAADI. After removal of 6 bases from V and 1 base from J, the junction contained 0 bases not matched to a gene. The CDR3 is 13 amino acids. In the case of this clone: Its antigen is unidentified. In the same sample, other DNA sequences code for this CDR3.

This receptor was obtained from an adult who received the AZD1222 COVID-19 vaccine. The chain uses TRBV10-2 and TRBJ2-5, with 9 bases identical to TRBD2. Source: peripheral blood, taken 28 days after the second AZD1222 dose. The CDR3, as DNA: TGCGCCAGCAGACTAGCGGGCCAAGAGACCCAGTACTTC. Its protein is CASRLAGQETQYF.